One sample yielded the 4 T cell receptor beta chains listed below, sequenced in a study of T cell responses to AZD1222 COVID-19 vaccine. TCRdb keeps only in-frame clones here, not all; method: immunoSEQ multiplex PCR. The sample has nearly 90,000 clones; about 86% are singletons. This material consisted of peripheral blood, taken on day 0 of MenACWY control vaccination. These receptors were obtained from an adult in good health.

The chain couples TRBV6-2 or TRBV6-3 to TRBJ2-3; D not certain. Germline lookup yields CDR1 MNHEY and CDR2 SVGEGT. The CDR3 runs 12 residues. Trimming took off 6 bases at V and 6 bases at J, with 10 bases between the two ends. The CDR3 DNA reads as TGTGCCAGCAGCATGACCCAGGATACGCAGTATTTT. This sequence encodes CASSMTQDTQYF.

This clone was counted once. The CDR3 protein is CASSTTGGSNEQFF. The CDR3 DNA sequence: TGTGCCAGTAGTACGACAGGGGGATCCAATGAGCAGTTCTTC. V and J are TRBV19 and TRBJ2-1; 9 nucleotides match TRBD1. The CDR3 has 14 residues. V lost 4 bases and J lost 6; bases outside the gene matches: 4. CDR1 and CDR2 from the germline V gene are LNHDA and SQIVND (reference sequence).

This clone was seen a handful of times. Other nucleotide sequences in the sample specify the same CDR3. The V and J genes are TRBV7-2 and TRBJ2-3; D may be TRBD2 (6 bases). CDR1 and CDR2 from the germline V gene are SGHTA and FQGNSA. The CDR3 is 14 amino acids. V lost 4 bases, J lost 2 bases, and 10 bases lay in between. This CDR3 reads CASSSRDSTDTQYF. The CDR3 coding sequence is TGTGCCAGCAGCTCACGGGACTCCACAGATACGCAGTATTTT. Full variable domain (remainder filled in from reference TRBV7-2 and TRBJ2-3): GAGVSQSPSNKVTEKGKDVELRCDPISGHTALYWYRQSLGQGLEFLIYFQGNSAPDKSGLPSDRFSAERTGGSVSTLTIQRTQQEDSAVYLCASSSRDSTDTQYFGPGTRLTVL.

The chain couples TRBV19 to TRBJ1-1, with TRBD1 identical over 7 bases. The CDR3 is 15 residues long. Germline V gene data show CDR1 as LNHDA and CDR2 as SQIVND (reference sequence). With V trimmed by 4 bases and J by 1 base, 6 bases remained unmatched. CDR3 in amino acids: CASSTRQGWNTEAFF. The CDR3 nucleotides are TGTGCCAGTAGTACCAGACAGGGATGGAACACTGAAGCTTTCTTT. The whole variable domain, remainder taken from reference TRBV19 and TRBJ1-1, is DGGITQSPKYLFRKEGQNVTLSCEQNLNHDAMYWYRQDPGQGLRLIYYSQIVNDFQKGDIAEGYSVSREKKESFPLTVTSAQKNPTAFYLCASSTRQGWNTEAFFGQGTRLTVV.